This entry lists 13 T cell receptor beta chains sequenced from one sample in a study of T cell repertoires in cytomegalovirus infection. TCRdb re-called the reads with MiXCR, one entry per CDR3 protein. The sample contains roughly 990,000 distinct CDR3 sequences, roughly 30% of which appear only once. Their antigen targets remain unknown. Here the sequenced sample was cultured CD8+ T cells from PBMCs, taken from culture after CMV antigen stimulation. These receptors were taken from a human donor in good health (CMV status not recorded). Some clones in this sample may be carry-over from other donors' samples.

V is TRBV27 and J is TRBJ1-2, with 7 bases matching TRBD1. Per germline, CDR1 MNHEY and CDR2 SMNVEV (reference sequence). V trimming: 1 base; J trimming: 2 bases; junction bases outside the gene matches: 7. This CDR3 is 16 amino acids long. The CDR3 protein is CASSLLSDRANYGYTF. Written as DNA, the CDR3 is TGTGCCAGCAGTTTATTGTCTGACAGGGCGAACTATGGCTACACCTTC.

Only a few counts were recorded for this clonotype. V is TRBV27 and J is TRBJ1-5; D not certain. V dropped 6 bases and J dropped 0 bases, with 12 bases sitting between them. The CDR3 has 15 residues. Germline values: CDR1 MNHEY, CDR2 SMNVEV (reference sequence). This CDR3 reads CASSRDPYSNQPQHF. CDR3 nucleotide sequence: TGTGCCAGCAGCAGAGACCCTTATAGCAATCAGCCCCAGCATTTT.

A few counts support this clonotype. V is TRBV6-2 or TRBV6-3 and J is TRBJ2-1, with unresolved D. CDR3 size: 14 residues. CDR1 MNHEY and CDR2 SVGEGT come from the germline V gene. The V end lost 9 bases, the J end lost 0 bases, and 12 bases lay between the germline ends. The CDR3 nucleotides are TGTGCCAGTGCGCCCCCCAGCTCCTACAATGAGCAGTTCTTC. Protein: CASAPPSSYNEQFF.

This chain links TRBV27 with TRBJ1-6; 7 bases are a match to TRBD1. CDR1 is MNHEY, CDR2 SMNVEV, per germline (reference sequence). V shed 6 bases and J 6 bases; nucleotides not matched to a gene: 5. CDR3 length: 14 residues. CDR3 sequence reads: CASRRGQSNSPLHF. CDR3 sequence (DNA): TGTGCCAGCAGGCGGGGACAGAGTAATTCACCCCTCCACTTT.

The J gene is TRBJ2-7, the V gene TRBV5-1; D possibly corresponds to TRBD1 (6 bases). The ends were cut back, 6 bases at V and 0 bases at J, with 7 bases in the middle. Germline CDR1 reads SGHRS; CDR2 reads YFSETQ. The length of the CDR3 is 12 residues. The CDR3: CASKGVSYEQYF. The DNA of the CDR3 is TGCGCCAGCAAGGGGGTCTCCTACGAGCAGTACTTC.

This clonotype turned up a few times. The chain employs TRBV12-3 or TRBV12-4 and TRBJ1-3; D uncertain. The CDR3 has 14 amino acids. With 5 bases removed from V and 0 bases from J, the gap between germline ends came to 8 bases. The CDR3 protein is CASSTLGSGNTIYF. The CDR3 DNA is TGTGCCAGCAGTACCCTTGGCTCTGGAAACACCATATATTTT.

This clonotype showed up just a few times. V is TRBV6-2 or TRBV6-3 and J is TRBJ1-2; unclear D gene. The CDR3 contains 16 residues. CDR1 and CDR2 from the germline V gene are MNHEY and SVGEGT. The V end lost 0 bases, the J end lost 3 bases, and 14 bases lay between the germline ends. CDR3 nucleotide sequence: TGTGCCAGCAGTTACTCGAAGATCGGCGGAGACTATGGCTACACCTTC. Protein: CASSYSKIGGDYGYTF.

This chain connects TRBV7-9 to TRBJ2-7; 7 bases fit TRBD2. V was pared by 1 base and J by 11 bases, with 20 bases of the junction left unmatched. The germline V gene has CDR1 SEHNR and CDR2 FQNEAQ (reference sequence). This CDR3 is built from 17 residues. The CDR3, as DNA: TGTGCCAGCAGCTTAGGGACCGTCCAGCGGGGCCTTATGGTTGAGTACTTC. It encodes CASSLGTVQRGLMVEYF.

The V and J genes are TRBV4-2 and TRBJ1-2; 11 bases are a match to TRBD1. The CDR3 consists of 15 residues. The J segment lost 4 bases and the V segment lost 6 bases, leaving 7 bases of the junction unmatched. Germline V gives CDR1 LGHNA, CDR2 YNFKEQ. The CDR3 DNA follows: TGTGCCAGCAGAGAAGGGACAGGGGGGTCCTATGGCTACACCTTC. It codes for CASREGTGGSYGYTF.

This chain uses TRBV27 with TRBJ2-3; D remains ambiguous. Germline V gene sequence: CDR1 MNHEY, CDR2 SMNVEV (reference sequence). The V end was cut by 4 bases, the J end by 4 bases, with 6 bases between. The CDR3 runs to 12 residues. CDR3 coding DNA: TGTGCCAGCAGTTCGGCCGCAGATACGCAGTATTTT. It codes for CASSSAADTQYF.

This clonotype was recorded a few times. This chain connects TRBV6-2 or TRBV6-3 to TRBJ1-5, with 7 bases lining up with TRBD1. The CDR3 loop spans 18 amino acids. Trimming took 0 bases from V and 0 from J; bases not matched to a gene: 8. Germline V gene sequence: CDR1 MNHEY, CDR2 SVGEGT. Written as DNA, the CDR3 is TGTGCCAGCAGTTACTCTGGGCAGGGGGTCCCTAGCAATCAGCCCCAGCATTTT. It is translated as CASSYSGQGVPSNQPQHF.

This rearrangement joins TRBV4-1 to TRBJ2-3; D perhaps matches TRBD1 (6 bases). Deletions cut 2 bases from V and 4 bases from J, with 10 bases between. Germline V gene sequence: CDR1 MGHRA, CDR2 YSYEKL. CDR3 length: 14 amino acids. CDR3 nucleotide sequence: TGCGCCAGCAGCCAAATACAGGGATCAGATACGCAGTATTTT. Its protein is CASSQIQGSDTQYF.

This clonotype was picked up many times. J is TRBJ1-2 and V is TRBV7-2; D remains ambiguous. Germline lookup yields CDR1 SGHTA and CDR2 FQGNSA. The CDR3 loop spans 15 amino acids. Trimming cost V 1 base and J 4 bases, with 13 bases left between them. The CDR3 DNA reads TGTGCCAGCAGCTTAGATATAGCCCCCACCTATGGCTACACCTTC. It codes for CASSLDIAPTYGYTF.